This T cell receptor (beta chain) was retrieved from a study of regulatory and conventional T cells in breast cancer (dated by TCRdb to the mid-2010s). CDR1 and CDR2 were assigned from the germline V gene as SGDLS and YYNGEE. Measured from the cysteine to the phenylalanine, the CDR3 is 13 residues long. Kept here is only the CDR3 DNA, which spans 39 bases and is read in frame from base 1. The V end loses 4 bases and the J end loses 5 bases, and a stretch of 12 bases separates them. Library preparation employed PCR. The instrument given in TCRdb is Illumina MiSeq. TCRdb ran its own pipeline on the public reads, namely fastp trimming at Q25 and MiXCR clone calling, and kept in-frame beta chains. Each entry is one CDR3 protein sequence, shown with its most common DNA and genes. Here the sample has approximately 9,700 distinct CDR3 sequences; about 35% occur a single time. The ten biggest clones cover approximately 6.1% of the sample.

This clonotype is described as large (0.1 to 1%). Its antigen is still unknown. Base qualities are not recorded, but no much larger clone differs from it by a single base. The V and J segments used are TRBV9 and TRBJ1-2, with the D gene call left open. Sequencing was done on a sample of conventional T cells from blood. This TCR derives from a male donor in good health. The CDR3: CASSPDVLYGYTF. At the DNA level, the sequence is TGTGCCAGCAGCCCGGACGTCCTTTATGGCTACACCTTC. The full variable domain, completed from the reference TRBV9 and TRBJ1-2 proteins outside the CDR3, reads DSGVTQTPKHLITATGQRVTLRCSPRSGDLSVYWYQQSLDQGLQFLIQYYNGEERAKGNILERFSAQQFPDLHSELNLSSLELGDSALYFCASSPDVLYGYTFGSGTRLTVV.